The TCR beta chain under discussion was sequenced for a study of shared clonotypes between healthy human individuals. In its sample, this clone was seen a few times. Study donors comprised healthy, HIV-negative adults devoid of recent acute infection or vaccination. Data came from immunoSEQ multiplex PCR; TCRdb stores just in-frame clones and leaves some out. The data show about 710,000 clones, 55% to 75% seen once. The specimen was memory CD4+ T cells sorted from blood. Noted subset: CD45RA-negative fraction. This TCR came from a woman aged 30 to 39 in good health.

In nucleotides, the CDR3 is TGTGCCAGCAGCCCCTTTTCGGAGCAGTACTTC. It translates to CASSPFSEQYF. This chain uses TRBV2 with TRBJ2-7, with D uncertain. Trimming took off 6 bases at V and 7 bases at J, with 10 bases between the two ends. CDR1 and CDR2 (germline): SNHLY, FYNNEI. CDR3 length equals 11 residues.